Sequencing of this T cell receptor (beta chain) was carried out in a study of cytomegalovirus exposure and HLA in healthy donors. 13 Jbeta primers and 60 Vbeta primers were used for the PCR. The assay was immunoSEQ multiplex PCR, and TCRdb's table has in-frame clones only and misses some. This sample's table reports 150,000 to 200,000 clones. Turning to this clone: The antigen is not known.

Healthy donors of bone marrow made up the group. The study, taken as a whole, reports: With high specificity and sensitivity, the classifier reportedly diagnosed cytomegalovirus status.

The ends lost 6 bases at V and 3 bases at J; junction bases unmatched: 11. In germline, CDR1 is SEHNR, CDR2 FQNEAQ (reference sequence). This CDR3 contains 15 residues. The V call is TRBV7-9, the J call TRBJ2-7, with 7 bases fitting TRBD2. Sequenced material: PBMCs. The sequence came from a woman between 18 and 30 years old in good health and CMV-seropositive. The CDR3 coding sequence is TGTGCCAGCAGTACGACTAGCCCTCAGATCTACGAGCAGTACTTC. It yields the protein CASSTTSPQIYEQYF.